Each of the 27 T cell receptor beta chains below was sequenced from the same sample in a study of cytomegalovirus exposure and HLA in healthy donors. 13 Jbeta primers and 60 Vbeta primers were used for the PCR. The repertoire was sequenced with immunoSEQ multiplex PCR; TCRdb's copy has only in-frame clones and lacks some. The sample comprises 85,000 to 110,000 clones, about 71% of which are singletons, and more than 3% rests with the top ten. Sequencing used PBMCs. These receptors originate from a woman aged 50 to 60 in good health and CMV-seronegative.

V and J are TRBV10-1 and TRBJ2-2; D uncertain. Germline CDR1 WNHNN, CDR2 SYGVQD (reference sequence). The CDR3 spans 14 residues. V lost 6 bases, J lost 1 base, and 9 bases lay in between. The CDR3 here is CASRGSLNTGELFF. The CDR3 bases are TGCGCCAGCAGAGGTAGCCTGAACACCGGGGAGCTGTTTTTT.

This rearrangement joins TRBV7-2 to TRBJ2-7; 8 positions agree with TRBD1. In germline, CDR1 is SGHTA, CDR2 FQGNSA. This CDR3 region has 15 residues. V dropped 5 bases and J dropped 3; count of bases not matched to a gene: 9. CDR3 in DNA: TGTGCCAGCAGCCCCGCCTGGACAGGGAGCTACGAGCAGTACTTC. Translation: CASSPAWTGSYEQYF.

The chain is built from TRBV9 and TRBJ1-4, with 10 bases fitting TRBD1. CDR1 and CDR2 (germline): SGDLS, YYNGEE. The length of the CDR3 is 16 residues. Germline trimming cut 0 bases from V and 8 bases from J; bases unmatched to any gene: 7. The CDR3 nucleotides are TGTGCCAGCAGCGTAGGCCCCCGGGGACAGGGGGAAAAACTGTTTTTT. Amino acid sequence: CASSVGPRGQGEKLFF.

The chain employs TRBV7-9 and TRBJ1-1; D not resolved. The CDR3 extends over 15 amino acids. Trimming shortened V by 4 bases and J by 2 bases, and 14 bases separated the two germline ends. Germline V lookup: CDR1 SEHNR, CDR2 FQNEAQ (reference sequence). The CDR3 region is CASSSAGLINTEAFF. In DNA, the CDR3 is TGTGCCAGCAGCTCAGCAGGACTGATAAACACTGAAGCTTTCTTT.

A single count supports this clone. The chain has TRBV19 and TRBJ1-5; TRBD1 agrees at 10 bases. The trim removed 5 bases at V and 7 bases at J, leaving 5 bases unmatched. The germline CDR1 and CDR2 sequences are LNHDA and SQIVND (reference sequence). This CDR3 region has 14 residues. CDR3 sequence (DNA): TGTGCCAGTAGTTGGGGACAGGGGAGGCAGCCCCAGCATTTT. Amino acids: CASSWGQGRQPQHF.

This clone was picked up one time. This chain joins TRBV5-6 and TRBJ2-5; D perhaps matches TRBD2 (6 bases). Germline lookup yields CDR1 SGHDT and CDR2 YYEEEE. Trimming pared 5 bases from V and 4 bases from J, leaving 27 bases between. The CDR3 length is 18 residues. For the CDR3, the DNA is TGTGCCAGCAGTTCCGGGTCCCTTACTAGCCCGTTCCGAGAGACCCAGTACTTC. Residues: CASSSGSLTSPFRETQYF. Drawing the rest from reference TRBV5-6 and TRBJ2-5, the complete variable domain is DAGVTQSPTHLIKTRGQQVTLRCSPKSGHDTVSWYQQALGQGPQFIFQYYEEEERQRGNFPDRFSGHQFPNYSSELNVNALLLGDSALYLCASSSGSLTSPFRETQYFGPGTRLLVL.

With respect to this clone: Germline is not matched at one junction end, which may reflect a read error. The V call is TRBV2, the J call TRBJ1-6; D might be TRBD1 (5 bases). The CDR3 spans 15 residues. CDR1 is SNHLY, CDR2 FYNNEI, per germline. CDR3 DNA sequence: TGTGCCAGCAGGGAAGACAGTTCCTATAATTCACCCCTCCACTTT. It translates to CASREDSSYNSPLHF. Variable domain in full (rest from reference TRBV2 and TRBJ1-6): EPEVTQTPSHQVTQMGQEVILRCVPISNHLYFYWYRQILGQKVEFLVSFYNNEISEKSEIFDDQFSVERPDGSNFTLKIRSTKLEDSAMYFCASREDSSYNSPLHFGNGTRLTVT.

This sequence joins TRBV6-5 and TRBJ1-1; tentative D call: TRBD1 (5 bases). The CDR3 spans 13 residues. V was shortened by 0 bases and J by 6 bases, with 8 bases between the two germline ends. Germline loops: CDR1 MNHEY, CDR2 SVGAGI. The CDR3 is CASSYSGGAEAFF. The DNA of the CDR3 is TGTGCCAGCAGTTACTCGGGGGGGGCTGAAGCTTTCTTT.

The chain recombines TRBV30 with TRBJ2-5; possible D gene TRBD1, 7 bases. This CDR3 has 15 residues. CDR1 is GTSNPN, CDR2 SVGIG, per germline (reference sequence). V shed 2 bases and J shed 7 bases, with 20 bases lying between them. The chain's CDR3 is CAWSRKGAFGGTQYF. CDR3 nucleotides: TGTGCCTGGAGTCGTAAGGGGGCGTTCGGGGGGACCCAGTACTTC.

This chain uses TRBV7-2 with TRBJ2-1; perhaps TRBD2 as D (5 bases). CDR3 size: 15 residues. Germline V gene sequence: CDR1 SGHTA, CDR2 FQGNSA. Trimming removed 4 bases from V and 3 bases from J, with 13 bases in between. CDR3 DNA sequence: TGTGCCAGCAGCTGTAAGGGCGGACTCTACAATGAGCAGTTCTTC. It is translated as CASSCKGGLYNEQFF.

The rearrangement joins TRBV18 to TRBJ2-5; TRBD2 matches at 9 bases. Germline V gene sequence: CDR1 KGHSH, CDR2 LQKENI. The CDR3 spans 15 residues. Trimming took 3 bases from V and 5 from J; bases not matched to a gene: 7. CDR3 nucleotides: TGTGCCAGCTCACCTGCGGGGGGGCTCGGCGAGACCCAGTACTTC. Amino acid sequence: CASSPAGGLGETQYF.

The V gene is TRBV7-6, the J gene TRBJ2-3; weak D call: TRBD2 (6 bases). Per the germline V gene, CDR1 is SGHVS and CDR2 is FNYEAQ. V was pared by 5 bases and J by 4 bases, with 22 bases between. This CDR3 contains 17 residues. The CDR3 sequence is CASSPTPGLALADTQYF. The CDR3 bases are TGTGCCAGCAGCCCCACCCCGGGGCTAGCGTTGGCAGATACGCAGTATTTT.

J is TRBJ1-2 and V is TRBV30; D perhaps matches TRBD1 (5 bases). V gave up 3 bases and J gave up 6 bases, with 11 bases separating them. The CDR3 consists of 12 residues. The germline V gene encodes CDR1 GTSNPN and CDR2 SVGIG (reference sequence). Written as DNA, the CDR3 is TGTGCCTGGAGGGTCGGCAGGGATGGCTACACCTTC. It specifies CAWRVGRDGYTF. Full variable domain (remainder filled in from reference TRBV30 and TRBJ1-2): SQTIHQWPATLVQPVGSPLSLECTVEGTSNPNLYWYRQAAGRGLQLLFYSVGIGQISSEVPQNLSASRPQDRQFILSSKKLLLSDSGFYLCAWRVGRDGYTFGSGTRLTVV.

J is TRBJ2-2 and V is TRBV4-1; 8 nucleotides align to TRBD2. The CDR3 runs to 17 residues. Unmatched junction bases numbered 6, after V lost 0 bases and J lost 3 bases. The V gene's germline CDR1 is MGHRA and CDR2 YSYEKL. CDR3 loop: CASSQDPLAGYTGELFF. The CDR3 DNA is TGCGCCAGCAGCCAAGATCCCCTAGCGGGTTACACCGGGGAGCTGTTTTTT.

V usage is TRBV28 and J usage is TRBJ2-1, with 10 bases identical to TRBD1. Trimming cost V 4 bases and J 2 bases; bases outside gene matches: 5. There are 16 residues in the CDR3. In germline, CDR1 is MDHEN, CDR2 SYDVKM. CDR3 in amino acids: CASSSTGGLPYNEQFF. CDR3 DNA sequence: TGTGCCAGCAGTTCGACAGGGGGCCTCCCCTACAATGAGCAGTTCTTC.

This clone was seen only a few times. The chain recombines TRBV6-1 with TRBJ2-4; 10 bases line up with TRBD1. Germline CDR1 and CDR2: MNHNS and SASEGT. This CDR3 region has 15 residues. The V segment lost 6 bases and the J segment 6 bases; nucleotides outside the gene matches: 8. CDR3: CASRPTTGGGNIQYF. The CDR3 DNA reads TGTGCCAGCAGGCCCACGACAGGGGGCGGAAACATTCAGTACTTC.

This chain connects TRBV10-3 to TRBJ1-1; D is ambiguous. This CDR3 contains 14 residues. V was trimmed by 1 base and J by 0 bases, leaving 6 bases between them. From germline, CDR1 is ENHRY and CDR2 SYGVKD. The CDR3 spells CAISEFSMNTEAFF. For the CDR3, the DNA is TGTGCCATCAGTGAGTTCAGTATGAACACTGAAGCTTTCTTT.

The chain recombines TRBV10-3 with TRBJ2-3, with 11 bases matching TRBD1. Trimming removed 4 bases from V and 0 bases from J; junction bases left unmatched: 3. Germline V gene sequence: CDR1 ENHRY, CDR2 SYGVKD. The CDR3 sequence is 16 residues long. The CDR3: CAISVGQGASTDTQYF. In nucleotides, the CDR3 is TGTGCCATCAGTGTCGGACAGGGGGCTAGCACAGATACGCAGTATTTT.

The rearrangement joins TRBV2 to TRBJ1-5; tentative D call: TRBD1 (5 bases). Looked up from germline, CDR1 is SNHLY and CDR2 is FYNNEI. This CDR3 comprises 12 residues. V lost 8 bases, J lost 7 bases, and 12 bases lay in between. The CDR3 nucleotides are TGTGCCAGCGCTGGGGGGAGACAGCCCCAGCATTTT. As protein: CASAGGRQPQHF.

This clone was detected only a few times. This rearrangement joins TRBV19 to TRBJ1-5; unclear D gene. Germline V CDR1 and CDR2: LNHDA, SQIVND (reference sequence). V gave up 5 bases and J gave up 6 bases, with 17 bases separating them. This CDR3 contains 15 residues. CDR3 sequence: CASSVGREEAQPQHF. Written as DNA, the CDR3 is TGTGCCAGTAGTGTTGGGAGGGAAGAGGCTCAGCCCCAGCATTTT.

This clone was found a few times. The chain employs TRBV7-6 and TRBJ2-2; D is unresolved. Germline V gene data show CDR1 as SGHVS and CDR2 as FNYEAQ. The ends were cut back, 3 bases at V and 2 bases at J, with 7 bases in the middle. The CDR3 contains 14 residues. Here the CDR3 reads CASSFSQNTGELFF. The CDR3 DNA reads TGTGCCAGCAGCTTTTCCCAAAACACCGGGGAGCTGTTTTTT.

The V call is TRBV19, the J call TRBJ1-2, with a possible D match to TRBD1 (6 bases). This CDR3 has 13 residues. Germline V gene lookup returns CDR1 LNHDA and CDR2 SQIVND (reference sequence). V shed 4 bases and J shed 3 bases, with 9 bases lying between them. DNA for the CDR3: TGTGCCAGTAGTACCGACAGGTACTATGGCTACACCTTC. Translating gives CASSTDRYYGYTF.

The rearrangement joins TRBV18 to TRBJ2-7; TRBD1 agrees at 8 bases. This CDR3 contains 15 residues. V lost 5 bases to trimming and J lost 1 base; unmatched junction nucleotides: 7. Looked up from germline, CDR1 is KGHSH and CDR2 is LQKENI. The CDR3 sequence is CASSSGQDPSYEQYF. CDR3 sequence (DNA): TGTGCCAGCTCATCGGGACAGGATCCTTCCTACGAGCAGTACTTC.

This chain joins TRBV11-2 and TRBJ2-5; D remains ambiguous. The germline V gene has CDR1 SGHAT and CDR2 FQNNGV. This CDR3 is built from 15 residues. V was cut by 0 bases and J by 4 bases, with 12 bases left in between. The CDR3 here is CASSLEVLSGETQYF. CDR3 coding DNA: TGTGCCAGCAGCTTAGAAGTCCTCTCGGGAGAGACCCAGTACTTC. Variable domain in full (rest from reference TRBV11-2 and TRBJ2-5): EAGVAQSPRYKIIEKRQSVAFWCNPISGHATLYWYQQILGQGPKLLIQFQNNGVVDDSQLPKDRFSAERLKGVDSTLKIQPAKLEDSAVYLCASSLEVLSGETQYFGPGTRLLVL.

This rearrangement joins TRBV28 to TRBJ2-3, with 9 bases aligning to TRBD2. CDR3 size: 12 residues. The V gene end was trimmed by 7 bases and the J gene end by 11 bases; junction bases not matched to a gene: 7. Germline-derived CDR1 and CDR2 are MDHEN and SYDVKM. The CDR3 here is CASTRSGSGQYF. Written as DNA, the CDR3 is TGTGCCAGCACCCGTAGCGGGAGTGGGCAGTATTTT.

This clone was detected only once. The genes are TRBV30 and TRBJ1-6, with 7 bases fitting TRBD1. Germline V gives CDR1 GTSNPN, CDR2 SVGIG (reference sequence). V was clipped by 2 bases and J by 7 bases; unmatched bases: 2. This CDR3 is built from 13 residues. CDR3 protein: CAWSLTGNSPLHF. As DNA, the CDR3 is TGTGCCTGGAGTTTGACAGGGAATTCACCCCTCCACTTT.

This rearrangement joins TRBV13 to TRBJ1-3; TRBD1 matches at 7 bases. Germline values: CDR1 PRHDT, CDR2 FYEKMQ (reference sequence). With V trimmed by 1 base and J by 2 bases, 2 bases remained unmatched. CDR3 length equals 15 residues. CDR3 DNA: TGTGCCAGCAGCTTAGACAGGGGAACTGGAAACACCATATATTTT. This sequence encodes CASSLDRGTGNTIYF.